This entry is about one TCR beta chain. This entry comes from a study of T cell changes during pregnancy in multiple sclerosis. The CDR3 sequence is 15 residues long. Germline loops: CDR1 SGHTA, CDR2 FQGNSA. Losses at the gene ends were 6 bases for V and 3 bases for J; bases not matched to a gene: 7. Sequencing used immunoSEQ multiplex PCR; TCRdb keeps in-frame clones, though not all of them. In the table there are under 110,000 clones, more than 85% of which are singletons. Material: peripheral blood, obtained in the second trimester of pregnancy. The chain recombines TRBV7-2 with TRBJ2-1, with TRBD1 matching over 8 bases. This TCR was recovered from a female donor with multiple sclerosis, enrolled in a pregnancy study. The CDR3 protein is CASRSGTGLYNEQFF. CDR3 in DNA: TGTGCCAGCAGATCCGGGACAGGCCTCTACAATGAGCAGTTCTTC.